This T cell receptor beta chain appears in the sequencing data of a study of blood T cell repertoires in COVID-19. On the study more broadly: Cohort 3 donors counted as recovered after two negative PCRs, clearance, or resolved symptoms. Nucleic acid was either cDNA or gDNA, and it came from T cells, B-cell-depleted T cells, or PBMCs.

Authors' analysis steps: Estimation of nucleated cell counts relied on the amplification of reference gene primers. Sequencing used immunoSEQ multiplex PCR; TCRdb keeps in-frame clones, though not all of them. V and J calls and clone size follow that table, whereas D and trimming were derived from the DNA. The repertoire holds roughly 200,000 clones, with roughly nine tenths as singletons. Participant-reported clinical history was the basis for cohort assignment. Germline trimming cut 2 bases from V and 6 bases from J; bases unmatched to any gene: 7. Per germline, CDR1 MNHNS and CDR2 SASEGT. The CDR3 contains 15 residues.

V and J are TRBV6-1 and TRBJ1-1; TRBD1 aligns across 9 bases. The sample was PBMCs or T cells enriched from blood (not recorded which). The receptor comes from a woman aged 45-60 years in a cohort exposed to, infected with or recovered from COVID-19 (not recorded which). CDR3 nucleotide sequence: TGTGCCAGCAGTGAATTGGGACAGGGAGGATCTGAAGCTTTCTTT. Translating it yields CASSELGQGGSEAFF.